This TCR beta chain was recovered during a study of blood T cells in healthy people across ages. The CDR3 extends over 14 amino acids. Germline V gene data show CDR1 as MGHRA and CDR2 as YSYEKL. Study-level findings and limits: Older individuals had lower TCR beta diversity per million T cells (the decline was roughly linear).

Primed by a sample-barcoded 5' primer and a J-beta primer mix, a second PCR proceeded for about 6 to 12 cycles. TCRdb re-called the 5' RACE reads with MiXCR, one entry per CDR3 protein. The table has roughly 800,000 distinct CDR3 sequences, around a quarter seen once. This clonotype was detected a few times. Its antigen is not identified. The sample was also reused in another study, on T cells of mothers and their children. From that paper: Random nucleotides (2-4) and sample barcodes were added by the M1S primer used in the second PCR.

This receptor was identified in a boy aged 5-17 years in good health. Sequences were obtained from blood. The V and J genes are TRBV4-1 and TRBJ2-5; D ambiguous. Judging by the DNA end, TRBJ2-7 fits better; the J call may be wrong. CDR3 residues: CASSHPWSSYEQYF. CDR3 DNA: TGCGCCAGCAGCCACCCTTGGAGCTCCTACGAGCAGTACTTC.